This entry lists 26 T cell receptor beta chains sequenced from one sample in a study of blood T cell repertoires in COVID-19. Profiled with immunoSEQ multiplex PCR; TCRdb holds only in-frame clones, not every one. The sample holds some 120,000 clones, 75% to 90% seen once. The sample comprised peripheral blood. The receptors come from a man between 70 and 80 years old with active or convalescent COVID-19.

V is TRBV7-9 and J is TRBJ1-4; TRBD1 aligns across 8 bases. V was clipped by 5 bases and J by 7 bases; unmatched bases: 3. Germline CDR1 is SEHNR and CDR2 is FQNEAQ (reference sequence). The CDR3 is 13 residues long. CDR3 region: CASSTGQGEKLFF. CDR3 coding DNA: TGTGCCAGCAGCACCGGACAGGGTGAAAAACTGTTTTTT.

This rearrangement joins TRBV29-1 to TRBJ2-3; 10 bases are a match to TRBD2. CDR3 size: 14 residues. V shed 4 bases and J 6 bases; nucleotides not matched to a gene: 7. Per germline, CDR1 SQVTM and CDR2 ANQGSEA. The chain's CDR3 is CSVVALAGVDTQYF. The CDR3 DNA reads TGCAGCGTTGTAGCCCTAGCGGGAGTCGATACGCAGTATTTT.

This rearrangement joins TRBV5-6 to TRBJ2-2, with 10 nucleotides matching TRBD2. The CDR3 covers 16 residues. V gave up 0 bases and J gave up 5 bases; unmatched junction bases: 4. Germline V gene lookup returns CDR1 SGHDT and CDR2 YYEEEE. The CDR3 DNA reads TGTGCCAGCAGCTTGGTAGGGACTAGCGTGACCGGGGAGCTGTTTTTT. Residues: CASSLVGTSVTGELFF.

The chain links TRBV5-1 to TRBJ1-1, with 12 bases matching TRBD1. The germline V gene encodes CDR1 SGHRS and CDR2 YFSETQ. The CDR3 contains 14 residues. V gave up 6 bases and J gave up 7 bases; unmatched junction bases: 7. CDR3 coding DNA: TGCGCCAGCATGGCCGGGACAGGGGGCGATGAAGCTTTCTTT. Residues: CASMAGTGGDEAFF. The variable domain in full, completed from reference TRBV5-1 and TRBJ1-1, reads KAGVTQTPRYLIKTRGQQVTLSCSPISGHRSVSWYQQTPGQGLQFLFEYFSETQRNKGNFPGRFSGRQFSNSRSEMNVSTLELGDSALYLCASMAGTGGDEAFFGQGTRLTVV.

CDR3 nucleotide sequence: TGTGCCAGTAGTATCCCAGCGGGAGGGCGCAATGAGCAGTTCTTC. It is translated as CASSIPAGGRNEQFF. The chain combines TRBV19 with TRBJ2-1; TRBD2 matches at 10 bases. The CDR3 consists of 15 residues. V was clipped by 3 bases and J by 6 bases; unmatched bases: 5. Germline lookup yields CDR1 LNHDA and CDR2 SQIVND (reference sequence). Together with reference TRBV19 and TRBJ2-1, the CDR3 gives the full variable domain: DGGITQSPKYLFRKEGQNVTLSCEQNLNHDAMYWYRQDPGQGLRLIYYSQIVNDFQKGDIAEGYSVSREKKESFPLTVTSAQKNPTAFYLCASSIPAGGRNEQFFGPGTRLTVL.

This chain uses TRBV5-1 with TRBJ2-1; TRBD2 matches 8 bases. The CDR3 spans 15 residues. Trimming took 5 bases from V and 0 from J; bases not matched to a gene: 4. Looked up from germline, CDR1 is SGHRS and CDR2 is YFSETQ. The CDR3 region has the DNA TGCGCCAGCAGTCAGAGCGGGAGCTCCTACAATGAGCAGTTCTTC. This gives the protein CASSQSGSSYNEQFF.

The chain links TRBV11-2 to TRBJ1-1; the D gene is possibly TRBD1 (5 bases). The CDR3 is 13 amino acids. V was clipped by 5 bases and J by 7 bases, with 14 bases between them. Germline V CDR1 and CDR2: SGHAT, FQNNGV. The CDR3 spells CASSQPRGIEAFF. The CDR3 nucleotides read TGTGCCAGCAGCCAACCACGGGGGATTGAAGCTTTCTTT.

The J gene is TRBJ2-7, the V gene TRBV7-8, with TRBD2 matching 8 bases. This CDR3 region has 16 residues. Losses at the gene ends were 2 bases for V and 3 bases for J; bases not matched to a gene: 9. Germline V CDR1 and CDR2: SGHVS, FQNEAQ. The CDR3, as DNA: TGTGCCAGCAGCTTAATCGGGGGGGCTCCTCGCTACGAGCAGTACTTC. This gives the protein CASSLIGGAPRYEQYF.

J is TRBJ2-5 and V is TRBV5-1; D gene unclear. Germline lookup yields CDR1 SGHRS and CDR2 YFSETQ. Trimming cost V 2 bases and J 1 base, with 9 bases left between them. This CDR3 is built from 14 residues. The CDR3 sequence is CASSLDKPQETQYF. CDR3 DNA: TGCGCCAGCAGCTTAGACAAGCCCCAAGAGACCCAGTACTTC.

V gene TRBV5-1 combines with J gene TRBJ2-1, with D possibly matching TRBD1 (6 bases). This CDR3 is 15 amino acids long. The germline gives CDR1 SGHRS, CDR2 YFSETQ. The V and J ends lost 3 bases and 2 bases respectively, with 12 bases between them. In nucleotides, the CDR3 is TGCGCCAGCAGCTACGTGGGGGCTACCTACAATGAGCAGTTCTTC. Translating it yields CASSYVGATYNEQFF.

This clone was seen only a few times. The rearrangement uses TRBV28 and TRBJ1-4; D uncertain. Per germline, CDR1 MDHEN and CDR2 SYDVKM. This CDR3 contains 14 residues. The V gene lost 3 bases and the J gene lost 7 bases, with 12 bases spanning the gap. The CDR3 bases are TGTGCCAGCAGTTTCGGGGAATATGGTGAAAAACTGTTTTTT. Translation gives CASSFGEYGEKLFF.

The chain recombines TRBV7-2 with TRBJ2-7; D might be TRBD2 (5 bases). The CDR3 sequence is 13 residues long. V was clipped by 5 bases and J by 7 bases, with 15 bases between them. In germline, CDR1 is SGHTA, CDR2 FQGNSA. CDR3 DNA: TGTGCCAGCAGCCCAAACCTAGCTACGGAGCAGTACTTC. Amino acid sequence: CASSPNLATEQYF.

The table lists this clone with a few counts. The genes are TRBV11-3 and TRBJ1-1; no clear D. The CDR3 totals 14 residues. The ends were cut back, 5 bases at V and 4 bases at J, with 14 bases in the middle. CDR1 SGHNT and CDR2 YENEEA come from the germline V gene. CDR3 amino acids: CASSGRGEGTEAFF. The CDR3 bases are TGTGCCAGCAGCGGCCGCGGGGAGGGCACTGAAGCTTTCTTT.

The V call is TRBV28, the J call TRBJ1-6, with TRBD1 identical over 8 bases. The V segment lost 8 bases and the J segment 10 bases; nucleotides outside the gene matches: 13. From germline, CDR1 is MDHEN and CDR2 SYDVKM. The CDR3 extends over 15 amino acids. CDR3 sequence reads: CASVQGAQLTSPLHF. CDR3 sequence (DNA): TGTGCCAGCGTCCAGGGGGCCCAATTGACATCACCCCTCCACTTT.

The chain has TRBV6-5 and TRBJ1-1, with a weak D call TRBD1 (6 bases). V gave up 5 bases and J gave up 9 bases, with 10 bases separating them. The CDR3 runs 11 residues. From germline, CDR1 is MNHEY and CDR2 SVGAGI. The CDR3 protein is CASSIDRKAFF. Here the CDR3 DNA reads TGTGCCAGCAGTATAGACAGGAAAGCTTTCTTT.

The rearrangement links TRBV6-5 to TRBJ2-3; the match to TRBD2 covers 7 bases. V lost 5 bases, J lost 2 bases, and 4 bases stayed unmatched. Germline-derived CDR1 and CDR2 are MNHEY and SVGAGI. This CDR3 is built from 14 residues. The CDR3 is CASSLRDYTDTQYF. CDR3 nucleotide sequence: TGTGCCAGCAGTCTACGGGACTACACAGATACGCAGTATTTT.

The CDR3 protein is CASSLPSDDGYTF. CDR3 nucleotides: TGTGCCAGCAGCTTACCTAGTGACGATGGCTACACCTTC. The chain links TRBV7-9 to TRBJ1-2; D remains ambiguous. Germline loops: CDR1 SEHNR, CDR2 FQNEAQ (reference sequence). The V end was cut by 2 bases, the J end by 6 bases, with 10 bases between. The CDR3 contains 13 residues.

The gene calls are TRBV2 and TRBJ2-5; D gene unclear. The germline V gene has CDR1 SNHLY and CDR2 FYNNEI. CDR3 length equals 13 residues. The V gene lost 4 bases and the J gene lost 4 bases, with 10 bases spanning the gap. CDR3 residues: CASSGGRTETQYF. The CDR3 DNA follows: TGTGCCAGCAGTGGCGGAAGAACAGAGACCCAGTACTTC. Supplemented by reference TRBV2 and TRBJ2-5, the full variable domain reads EPEVTQTPSHQVTQMGQEVILRCVPISNHLYFYWYRQILGQKVEFLVSFYNNEISEKSEIFDDQFSVERPDGSNFTLKIRSTKLEDSAMYFCASSGGRTETQYFGPGTRLLVL.

V usage is TRBV23-1 and J usage is TRBJ1-4; TRBD1 aligns across 8 bases. TRBV23-1 is designated an ORF whose function remains uncertain. After removal of 3 bases from V and 3 bases from J, the junction contained 3 bases not matched to a gene. CDR3 length: 15 amino acids. This chain's CDR3 is CASSQATGANEKLFF. CDR3 DNA: TGCGCCAGCAGTCAGGCGACAGGGGCTAATGAAAAACTGTTTTTT.

The chain combines TRBV9 with TRBJ1-1; no reliable D call. Germline V gene data show CDR1 as SGDLS and CDR2 as YYNGEE. This CDR3 is 13 amino acids long. Trimming pared 1 base from V and 8 bases from J, leaving 12 bases between. The CDR3 is CASSVMAPGEAFF. The CDR3 DNA reads as TGTGCCAGCAGCGTAATGGCGCCCGGGGAAGCTTTCTTT.

The CDR3 coding sequence is TGTGCCAGTAGGACAGGGGGCGAGAACTATGGCTACACCTTC. Translation gives CASRTGGENYGYTF. J is TRBJ1-2 and V is TRBV28, with 11 positions matching TRBD1. With 9 bases clipped from V and 2 bases from J, the junction kept 5 bases outside the gene matches. The CDR3 covers 14 residues. Germline CDR1 reads MDHEN; CDR2 reads SYDVKM.

The V call is TRBV5-8, the J call TRBJ1-1, with D unresolved. This CDR3 spans 16 amino acids. The germline CDR1 and CDR2 sequences are SGHTS and YDEGEE. Trimming cost V 0 bases and J 0 bases, with 12 bases left between them. The CDR3 DNA reads TGTGCCAGCAGCTTGGTCTTGAACTCTATGAACACTGAAGCTTTCTTT. Translated, it gives CASSLVLNSMNTEAFF.

The rearrangement links TRBV9 to TRBJ1-1; tentatively, D is TRBD1 (6 bases). The germline CDR1 and CDR2 sequences are SGDLS and YYNGEE. This CDR3 spans 15 amino acids. Trimming cost V 3 bases and J 1 base, with 13 bases left between them. The CDR3 here is CASSGPQGANTEAFF. In nucleotides, the CDR3 is TGTGCCAGCAGCGGCCCACAGGGTGCGAACACTGAAGCTTTCTTT.

This clone was seen more than once but under ten times. The CDR3 loop reads CASSAPDRVWDTEAFF. CDR3 bases: TGTGCCAGCAGCGCGCCGGACAGGGTCTGGGACACTGAAGCTTTCTTT. The rearrangement joins TRBV7-9 to TRBJ1-1; 8 bases align to TRBD1. Germline V lookup: CDR1 SEHNR, CDR2 FQNEAQ (reference sequence). The CDR3 sequence is 16 residues long. After removal of 5 bases from V and 3 bases from J, the junction contained 11 bases not matched to a gene.

The rearrangement links TRBV6-5 to TRBJ1-5; unclear D gene. Trimming removed 2 bases at V and 7 bases at J, with 12 bases between. This CDR3 spans 14 amino acids. Germline loops: CDR1 MNHEY, CDR2 SVGAGI. In nucleotides, the CDR3 is TGTGCCAGCAGTTACCCTTCGGTAGAACAGCCCCAGCATTTT. Protein: CASSYPSVEQPQHF.

The chain uses TRBV6-5 and TRBJ2-7; 7 bases map to TRBD1. The CDR3 totals 14 residues. The germline gives CDR1 MNHEY, CDR2 SVGAGI. The J segment lost 3 bases and the V segment lost 10 bases, leaving 12 bases of the junction unmatched. CDR3 bases: TGTGCCACCCGCCCGGACAGGCTACGCTACGAGCAGTACTTC. Protein sequence: CATRPDRLRYEQYF.